Listed below are T cell receptor beta chains from one sample, sequenced in a study of blood T cell repertoires in COVID-19. The assay was immunoSEQ multiplex PCR, and TCRdb's table has in-frame clones only and misses some. Of 300,000 to 350,000 clones listed, over 75% are singletons. The sequencing input was PBMCs or T cells enriched from blood (not recorded which). These receptors were collected from a young man who had recovered from COVID-19. Each CDR3 is given with its conserved first and last residue. A D gene is named only where the DNA matches it firmly. The size field is filled for only some rows; it gives once, few, many or a size class.

V: TRBV10-3
D: TRBD1
J: TRBJ1-4
size: .
CDR3: CATGLGQGKATNEKLFF
DNA: TGTGCCACCGGCCTGGGACAGGGGAAAGCAACTAATGAAAAACTGTTTTTT

V: TRBV7-2
D: TRBD1
J: TRBJ1-6
size: .
CDR3: CASSPRTGTRYNSPLHF
DNA: TGTGCCAGCAGCCCCCGGACAGGGACCCGATATAATTCACCCCTCCACTTT

V: TRBV7-3
D: .
J: TRBJ2-1
size: few
CDR3: CASSSTGTPSYNEQFF
DNA: TGTGCCAGCAGCTCGACCGGGACACCGTCCTACAATGAGCAGTTCTTC

V: TRBV4-1
D: TRBD2
J: TRBJ2-3
size: .
CDR3: CASSQHTAGGFSTDTQYF
DNA: TGCGCCAGCAGCCAACACACCGCCGGGGGGTTCAGCACAGATACGCAGTATTTT

V: TRBV9
D: .
J: TRBJ1-1
size: .
CDR3: CASSVGKSDRATEAFF
DNA: TGTGCCAGCAGCGTAGGAAAATCGGACAGAGCGACTGAAGCTTTCTTT

V: TRBV20-1
D: TRBD2
J: TRBJ2-1
size: .
CDR3: CSASKRGGPSYNEQFF
DNA: TGCAGTGCTAGTAAGCGGGGGGGCCCCTCCTACAATGAGCAGTTCTTC

V: TRBV7-2
D: .
J: TRBJ2-3
size: .
CDR3: CASTVSTDTQYF
DNA: TGTGCCAGCACCGTTAGCACAGATACGCAGTATTTT

V: TRBV5-1
D: TRBD1
J: TRBJ1-1
size: few
CDR3: CASSMGQDTEAFF
DNA: TGCGCCAGCAGCATGGGACAGGACACTGAAGCTTTCTTT

V: TRBV2
D: .
J: TRBJ1-5
size: .
CDR3: CASSEEASRPQHF
DNA: TGTGCCAGCAGTGAAGAAGCCTCTCGGCCCCAGCATTTT

V: TRBV6-1
D: TRBD1
J: TRBJ2-5
size: .
CDR3: CASSELPVQGGRETQYF
DNA: TGTGCCAGCAGTGAACTCCCGGTACAGGGGGGTCGGGAGACCCAGTACTTC

V: TRBV27
D: .
J: TRBJ2-3
size: .
CDR3: CASKKRGTDTQYF
DNA: TGTGCCAGCAAAAAGCGGGGCACAGATACGCAGTATTTT

V: TRBV5-4
D: TRBD2
J: TRBJ2-5
size: .
CDR3: CASSSKLGSGGIQETQYF
DNA: TGTGCCAGCAGCTCTAAGTTGGGGAGCGGGGGGATTCAAGAGACCCAGTACTTC

V: TRBV7-9
D: TRBD1
J: TRBJ1-6
size: once
CDR3: CASSLGTGNSPLHF
DNA: TGTGCCAGCAGCTTAGGGACAGGAAATTCACCCCTCCACTTT

V: TRBV6-5
D: .
J: TRBJ2-1
size: .
CDR3: CASSLVAESSYNEQFF
DNA: TGTGCCAGCAGTTTAGTAGCGGAATCTTCCTACAATGAGCAGTTCTTC

V: TRBV19
D: TRBD1
J: TRBJ2-1
size: .
CDR3: CASSMDGQAYNEQFF
DNA: TGTGCCAGTAGTATGGATGGACAGGCATACAATGAGCAGTTCTTC

V: TRBV10-3
D: TRBD1
J: TRBJ2-7
size: .
CDR3: CATAGTASYEQYF
DNA: TGTGCCACCGCCGGGACAGCATCCTACGAGCAGTACTTC

V: TRBV6-5
D: .
J: TRBJ1-6
size: .
CDR3: CASSYGESPLHF
DNA: TGTGCCAGCAGTTACGGAGAATCACCCCTCCACTTT

V: TRBV12-5
D: TRBD1
J: TRBJ2-7
size: .
CDR3: CASGSPDRGSYEQYF
DNA: TGTGCTAGTGGTTCTCCGGACAGGGGGTCCTACGAGCAGTACTTC

V: TRBV5-1
D: TRBD1
J: TRBJ2-3
size: .
CDR3: CASSLGRTGREDTQYF
DNA: TGCGCCAGCAGCTTGGGAAGGACAGGGCGGGAAGATACGCAGTATTTT

V: TRBV5-1
D: TRBD2
J: TRBJ2-5
size: .
CDR3: CASSSSGTSESTQYF
DNA: TGCGCCAGCAGCTCATCAGGGACTAGCGAATCTACCCAGTACTTC

V: TRBV24-1
D: TRBD2
J: TRBJ2-2
size: once
CDR3: CATSGLAGVYNTGELFF
DNA: TGTGCCACCAGTGGACTAGCGGGGGTATATAACACCGGGGAGCTGTTTTTT

V: TRBV12-3/TRBV12-4
D: .
J: TRBJ2-1
size: .
CDR3: CASSYPVNEQFF
DNA: TGTGCCAGCAGTTACCCGGTGAATGAGCAGTTCTTC

V: TRBV7-9
D: .
J: TRBJ2-7
size: once
CDR3: CASSLFADYEQYF
DNA: TGTGCCAGCAGCTTATTCGCAGATTACGAGCAGTACTTC

V: TRBV19
D: TRBD1
J: TRBJ2-2
size: .
CDR3: CASSIRDRGTGELFF
DNA: TGTGCCAGTAGTATCCGGGACAGGGGCACCGGGGAGCTGTTTTTT

V: TRBV29-1
D: TRBD1
J: TRBJ1-2
size: .
CDR3: CSAPTGDYGYTF
DNA: TGCAGCGCGCCGACAGGGGACTATGGCTACACCTTC

V: TRBV7-2
D: TRBD1
J: TRBJ1-2
size: few
CDR3: CASSIGQAYGYTF
DNA: TGTGCCAGCAGCATAGGACAGGCTTATGGCTACACCTTC

V: TRBV2
D: TRBD1
J: TRBJ1-1
size: .
CDR3: CASRRRQGSNTEAFF
DNA: TGTGCCAGCAGAAGAAGACAGGGTTCGAACACTGAAGCTTTCTTT

V: TRBV9
D: .
J: TRBJ2-5
size: .
CDR3: CASSDSPSKGETQYF
DNA: TGTGCCAGCAGCGATTCCCCTAGCAAAGGCGAGACCCAGTACTTC

V: TRBV5-1
D: .
J: TRBJ2-3
size: .
CDR3: CASSLGELGTDTQYF
DNA: TGCGCCAGCAGCTTGGGGGAGTTGGGCACAGATACGCAGTATTTT

V: TRBV5-1
D: TRBD1
J: TRBJ2-3
size: .
CDR3: CASSSGTDMLTDTQYF
DNA: TGCGCCAGCAGCTCCGGGACAGATATGCTCACAGATACGCAGTATTTT

V: TRBV27
D: TRBD1
J: TRBJ2-7
size: .
CDR3: CASSSNRGHYEQYF
DNA: TGTGCCAGCAGTTCAAACAGGGGGCACTACGAGCAGTACTTC

V: TRBV6-5
D: .
J: TRBJ1-1
size: .
CDR3: CASSYGGWNTEAFF
DNA: TGTGCCAGCAGTTACGGGGGCTGGAACACTGAAGCTTTCTTT

V: TRBV2
D: .
J: TRBJ2-5
size: few
CDR3: CASSGREYQETQYF
DNA: TGTGCCAGCAGTGGCCGGGAGTACCAAGAGACCCAGTACTTC

V: TRBV9
D: .
J: TRBJ1-4
size: .
CDR3: CASSVEGQGTNEKLFF
DNA: TGTGCCAGCAGCGTAGAGGGTCAGGGAACTAATGAAAAACTGTTTTTT

V: TRBV7-9
D: TRBD1
J: TRBJ1-2
size: few
CDR3: CASSLGGTDNYGYTF
DNA: TGTGCCAGCAGCTTAGGAGGGACAGATAACTATGGCTACACCTTC

V: TRBV20-1
D: TRBD1
J: TRBJ2-3
size: .
CDR3: CSASPQTGSSDTQYF
DNA: TGCAGTGCGAGTCCGCAGACAGGGTCGTCAGATACGCAGTATTTT

V: TRBV7-6
D: .
J: TRBJ1-1
size: .
CDR3: CASSLRGGGNTEAFF
DNA: TGTGCCAGCAGCTTACGTGGGGGCGGGAACACTGAAGCTTTCTTT

V: TRBV5-1
D: TRBD1
J: TRBJ2-3
size: .
CDR3: CASSFGTGKADTQYF
DNA: TGCGCCAGCAGCTTTGGGACAGGGAAGGCAGATACGCAGTATTTT

V: TRBV7-2
D: .
J: TRBJ2-2
size: .
CDR3: CASSLGAGNTGELFF
DNA: TGTGCCAGCAGCCTAGGGGCGGGGAACACCGGGGAGCTGTTTTTT

V: TRBV11-2
D: TRBD1
J: TRBJ1-2
size: .
CDR3: CASSQGQANYGYTF
DNA: TGTGCCAGCAGCCAAGGACAGGCTAACTATGGCTACACCTTC

V: TRBV14
D: TRBD1
J: TRBJ1-1
size: .
CDR3: CASSQWTGAEAFF
DNA: TGTGCCAGCAGCCAATGGACAGGGGCTGAAGCTTTCTTT

V: TRBV6-4
D: TRBD2
J: TRBJ2-2
size: few
CDR3: CASSNSGGSSGELFF
DNA: TGTGCCAGCAGTAATAGCGGGGGGTCGTCCGGGGAGCTGTTTTTT

V: TRBV12-5
D: .
J: TRBJ1-5
size: .
CDR3: CASGKGQLSNQPQHF
DNA: TGTGCTAGTGGTAAGGGACAACTTAGCAATCAGCCCCAGCATTTT

V: TRBV18
D: .
J: TRBJ2-6
size: once
CDR3: CASSPRSGANVLTF
DNA: TGTGCCAGCTCACCCAGGTCCGGGGCCAACGTCCTGACTTTC

V: TRBV20-1
D: .
J: TRBJ1-2
size: .
CDR3: CSASPDSDLVSYTF
DNA: TGCAGTGCTAGTCCGGACAGCGATTTAGTTAGCTACACCTTC

V: TRBV2
D: TRBD1
J: TRBJ1-4
size: once
CDR3: CASNPDRGREKLFF
DNA: TGTGCCAGCAACCCAGACAGGGGGAGAGAAAAACTGTTTTTT

V: TRBV27
D: TRBD1
J: TRBJ1-5
size: .
CDR3: CASRGTVNQPQHF
DNA: TGTGCCAGCAGGGGGACAGTCAATCAGCCCCAGCATTTT

V: TRBV5-1
D: .
J: TRBJ1-3
size: .
CDR3: CASSLDSPSSGNTIYF
DNA: TGCGCCAGCAGCTTGGATTCTCCGTCCTCTGGAAACACCATATATTTT

V: TRBV9
D: TRBD2
J: TRBJ2-1
size: .
CDR3: CASSVSGGPSEQFF
DNA: TGTGCCAGCAGCGTATCGGGGGGGCCGAGCGAGCAGTTCTTC

V: TRBV6-5
D: TRBD1
J: TRBJ2-7
size: .
CDR3: CASMGQGYEQYF
DNA: TGTGCCAGTATGGGACAGGGGTACGAGCAGTACTTC

V: TRBV6-6
D: TRBD1
J: TRBJ1-6
size: .
CDR3: CASSQNQGQGGSPLHF
DNA: TGTGCCAGCAGTCAAAACCAGGGACAGGGAGGATCACCCCTCCACTTT